The 10 T cell receptor beta chains in this list originate from one sample, sequenced in a study of T-cell memory formation after mild COVID-19. TCRdb ran MiXCR on the 5' RACE reads and lists one entry per CDR3 protein. The data contain tens of thousands of distinct CDR3 sequences, 16% of them singletons. Sequencing input: PBMCs or a T cell subset sorted from them (not recorded which). Receptor source: an adult who had mild COVID-19 (a few samples of this study predate the infection). Cell type and time point are not known.

Ten or more counts support this clonotype. This chain uses TRBV30 with TRBJ2-5, with TRBD2 matching over 7 bases. Trimming took 1 base from V and 0 from J; bases not matched to a gene: 5. From germline, CDR1 is GTSNPN and CDR2 SVGIG (reference sequence). This CDR3 spans 15 amino acids. The CDR3 loop is CAWSARGWYQETQYF. For the CDR3, the DNA is TGTGCCTGGAGTGCGCGGGGGTGGTACCAAGAGACCCAGTACTTC.

Details on this clonotype: This may stem from a read error, because a much larger clone lies one nucleotide away. The chain joins TRBV7-7 to TRBJ2-1; TRBD2 matches at 8 bases. Germline values: CDR1 SSHAT, CDR2 FNYEAQ (reference sequence). This CDR3 comprises 14 residues. The CDR3, as DNA: TGTGCTGGCAGCTTAGCGGGGACTTCAAATGAGCAGTTCTTC. It yields the protein CAGSLAGTSNEQFF.

This clonotype has a count of ten or more. V and J are TRBV6-5 and TRBJ2-7; D remains ambiguous. Trimming removed 6 bases at V and 6 bases at J, with 9 bases between. In germline, CDR1 is MNHEY, CDR2 SVGAGI. The CDR3 loop spans 11 amino acids. CDR3 sequence: CASRRIFEQYF. As DNA, the CDR3 is TGTGCCAGCAGGCGGATTTTCGAGCAGTACTTC.

This clonotype was recorded at least ten times. This rearrangement joins TRBV29-1 to TRBJ1-4; D not certain. V lost 5 bases and J 0 bases, leaving 7 bases between the germline ends. The CDR3 contains 13 residues. Per germline, CDR1 SQVTM and CDR2 ANQGSEA. CDR3 sequence reads: CSVCDTTNEKLFF. The CDR3, as DNA: TGCAGCGTTTGCGACACAACTAATGAAAAACTGTTTTTT.

This clonotype was counted ten times or more. The J gene is TRBJ1-1, the V gene TRBV6-6; D ambiguous. Germline CDR1 MNHNY, CDR2 SVGAGI (reference sequence). The CDR3 contains 13 residues. V was shortened by 7 bases and J by 4 bases, with 13 bases between the two germline ends. The CDR3 nucleotides are TGTGCCAGCACCGAACACCCCAGCACTGAAGCTTTCTTT. It is translated as CASTEHPSTEAFF.

This sequence joins TRBV4-1 and TRBJ2-7; TRBD1 agrees at 8 bases. V was pared by 8 bases and J by 0 bases, with 9 bases of the junction left unmatched. This CDR3 contains 15 residues. Germline lookup yields CDR1 MGHRA and CDR2 YSYEKL. CDR3 bases: TGCGCCAGCCGTCCTCTGACAGGGGACTCCTACGAGCAGTACTTC. This encodes CASRPLTGDSYEQYF.

This clonotype was seen many times. The chain is built from TRBV25-1 and TRBJ1-2; D may be TRBD1 (5 bases). The CDR3 is made up of 15 amino acids. V lost 0 bases, J lost 5 bases, and 13 bases lay in between. CDR1 and CDR2 from the germline V gene are MGHDK and SYGVNS. CDR3 sequence: CASSEYSAGNYGYTF. CDR3 coding DNA: TGTGCCAGCAGTGAATATTCGGCAGGGAATTATGGCTACACCTTC.

In this sample, this clonotype turned up many times. The rearrangement uses TRBV4-3 and TRBJ2-7; 14 bases line up with TRBD2. Germline V CDR1 and CDR2: LGHNA, YSLEER. With V trimmed by 4 bases and J by 0 bases, 8 bases remained unmatched. There are 18 residues in the CDR3. The CDR3 coding sequence is TGCGCCAGCAGCCGAGGACTAGCGGGAGGCTTGAGCTCCTACGAGCAGTACTTC. It encodes CASSRGLAGGLSSYEQYF.

The table lists this clonotype with many counts. The genes are TRBV4-1 and TRBJ2-1, with D possibly being TRBD2 (5 bases). CDR1 MGHRA and CDR2 YSYEKL come from the germline V gene. V lost 4 bases and J lost 2, with 18 bases in between. The CDR3 covers 17 residues. CDR3 DNA: TGCGCCAGCAGCCTCACCAACCCTCCCGGGGCCTACAATGAGCAGTTCTTC. This translates into CASSLTNPPGAYNEQFF.

The chain combines TRBV2 with TRBJ2-5, with 10 bases matching TRBD2. J gave up 2 bases and V 3 bases, and 3 bases lay outside the gene matches. Germline loops: CDR1 SNHLY, CDR2 FYNNEI. CDR3 length: 15 residues. CDR3: CASSESSGRQETQYF. CDR3 in DNA: TGTGCCAGCAGTGAGAGTAGCGGGAGGCAAGAGACCCAGTACTTC.